A single sample is the source of the 32 T cell receptor beta chains below, sequenced in a study of T cell repertoires in cytomegalovirus infection. Their recognized antigens are unknown. TCRdb re-called the reads with MiXCR, one entry per CDR3 protein. In the table there are approximately 110,000 distinct CDR3 sequences, over 25% of which are singletons. This sample comprised CD8+ T cells from cultured PBMCs, obtained from culture after CMV antigen stimulation. These receptors came from a human donor in good health (CMV status not recorded). Some clones in this sample may be carry-over from other donors' samples.

This clonotype has more than one count but fewer than ten. This sequence joins TRBV7-9 and TRBJ2-5, with D uncertain. V was trimmed by 7 bases and J by 2 bases, leaving 8 bases between them. Germline CDR1 SEHNR, CDR2 FQNEAQ (reference sequence). The CDR3 spans 12 residues. CDR3 in DNA: TGTGCCAGCACCGAGGCGCAAGAGACCCAGTACTTC. This sequence encodes CASTEAQETQYF. The complete variable domain, with remaining parts taken from reference TRBV7-9 and TRBJ2-5, reads DTGVSQNPRHKITKRGQNVTFRCDPISEHNRLYWYRQTLGQGPEFLTYFQNEAQLEKSRLLSDRFSAERPKGSFSTLEIQRTEQGDSAMYLCASTEAQETQYFGPGTRLLVL.

This clonotype was recorded at least ten times. The chain employs TRBV7-2 and TRBJ2-3; 9 bases map to TRBD2. J lost 5 bases, V lost 5 bases, and 11 bases had no gene match. Germline V gene sequence: CDR1 SGHTA, CDR2 FQGNSA. The CDR3 loop spans 16 amino acids. CDR3 region: CASSPPGLALEDTQYF. Written as DNA, the CDR3 is TGTGCCAGCAGCCCGCCGGGACTAGCTTTAGAAGATACGCAGTATTTT.

Remarks on this clonotype: A much bigger clone sits one base away, suggesting this may be a read error. The CDR3 protein is CASSWGEPQHF. CDR3 sequence (DNA): TGTGCCAGCAGTTGGGGAGAGCCCCAGCATTTT. The chain couples TRBV12-3 or TRBV12-4 to TRBJ1-5, with D uncertain. The V end was cut by 4 bases, the J end by 8 bases, with 6 bases between. The CDR3 length is 11 residues.

V is TRBV7-9 and J is TRBJ1-2; no firm D call. V dropped 2 bases and J dropped 3 bases, with 13 bases sitting between them. Germline CDR1 and CDR2: SEHNR and FQNEAQ (reference sequence). The CDR3 length is 15 residues. The CDR3: CASSLPGWADYGYTF. CDR3 nucleotides: TGTGCCAGCAGCTTACCCGGCTGGGCGGACTATGGCTACACCTTC.

This clonotype was found once. The V gene is TRBV19, the J gene TRBJ2-1, with D perhaps TRBD2 (6 bases). V was cut by 1 base and J by 6 bases, with 22 bases left in between. CDR3 length equals 18 residues. The germline gives CDR1 LNHDA, CDR2 SQIVND (reference sequence). Written as DNA, the CDR3 is TGTGCCAGTAGTATAGGAGCCCGGACCGGCGGGGTGGGCAATGAGCAGTTCTTC. Encoded protein: CASSIGARTGGVGNEQFF.

The V call is TRBV7-8, the J call TRBJ2-3, with D possibly called TRBD1 or TRBD2 (6 bases each). CDR1 and CDR2 from the germline V gene are SGHVS and FQNEAQ. This CDR3 has 16 residues. The ends were cut back, 1 base at V and 3 bases at J, with 14 bases in the middle. CDR3 region: CASSLEGGLGTDTQYF. CDR3 in DNA: TGTGCCAGCAGCTTAGAGGGGGGTTTGGGGACAGATACGCAGTATTTT.

The chain recombines TRBV25-1 with TRBJ1-2, with TRBD1 as a possible D gene (6 bases). Germline V lookup: CDR1 MGHDK, CDR2 SYGVNS. The ends were cut back, 10 bases at V and 6 bases at J, with 12 bases in the middle. There are 11 residues in the CDR3. Written as DNA, the CDR3 is TGTGCCATCCCCTCAGGGGATGGCTACACCTTC. It yields the protein CAIPSGDGYTF.

This clonotype appeared many times. V gene TRBV6-5 combines with J gene TRBJ2-2, with D maybe TRBD1 (6 bases). V shed 6 bases and J shed 6 bases, with 14 bases lying between them. This CDR3 has 14 amino acids. Germline CDR1 is MNHEY and CDR2 is SVGAGI. The CDR3 nucleotides are TGTGCCAGCAGCCCATCACAGGGAGCCGGGGAGCTGTTTTTT. It translates to CASSPSQGAGELFF.

Many counts were recorded for this clonotype. This sequence joins TRBV7-9 and TRBJ2-2; TRBD1 agrees at 7 bases. Germline V gives CDR1 SEHNR, CDR2 FQNEAQ (reference sequence). CDR3 length: 17 amino acids. V lost 5 bases, J lost 4 bases, and 13 bases stayed unmatched. CDR3 sequence reads: CASSPGRQGFFTGELFF. The CDR3 DNA reads TGTGCCAGCAGCCCGGGAAGACAGGGTTTTTTCACCGGGGAGCTGTTTTTT. The whole variable domain, filled in from reference TRBV7-9 and TRBJ2-2, reads DTGVSQNPRHKITKRGQNVTFRCDPISEHNRLYWYRQTLGQGPEFLTYFQNEAQLEKSRLLSDRFSAERPKGSFSTLEIQRTEQGDSAMYLCASSPGRQGFFTGELFFGEGSRLTVL.

This clonotype was found many times. The chain carries TRBV27 and TRBJ2-2; no firm D call. CDR1 and CDR2 (germline): MNHEY, SMNVEV (reference sequence). The V and J ends lost 0 bases and 6 bases respectively, with 8 bases between them. The CDR3 sequence is 14 residues long. The CDR3 nucleotides are TGTGCCAGCAGTTTATCCGTAGGGTCCGGGGAGCTGTTTTTT. Translation: CASSLSVGSGELFF.

This clonotype was detected a few times. V and J are TRBV7-8 and TRBJ2-2, with 9 nucleotides matching TRBD1. The CDR3 sequence is 16 residues long. V was pared by 3 bases and J by 4 bases, with 6 bases of the junction left unmatched. Per the germline V gene, CDR1 is SGHVS and CDR2 is FQNEAQ. The chain's CDR3 is CASSFRTGDSTGELFF. The CDR3 DNA reads as TGTGCCAGCAGCTTTCGGACAGGGGATAGCACCGGGGAGCTGTTTTTT.

This clonotype appeared many times. The chain uses TRBV6-1 and TRBJ1-1, with 8 bases matching TRBD1. The CDR3 totals 14 residues. Germline values: CDR1 MNHNS, CDR2 SASEGT. Germline trimming cut 5 bases from V and 3 bases from J; bases unmatched to any gene: 5. The chain's CDR3 is CASSRDRGDTEAFF. CDR3 bases: TGTGCCAGCAGTCGCGACAGGGGAGACACTGAAGCTTTCTTT.

The rearrangement joins TRBV12-3 or TRBV12-4 to TRBJ1-1; no clear D gene. Trimming left V 6 bases short and J 1 base short, with 18 bases between. The CDR3 spans 16 residues. CDR3 DNA sequence: TGTGCCAGCAGCCCACCGGTAACGCGGGAGAACACTGAAGCTTTCTTT. Protein: CASSPPVTRENTEAFF.

V gene TRBV6-1 combines with J gene TRBJ2-3; D gene unclear. The CDR3 has 13 amino acids. Germline CDR1 is MNHNS and CDR2 is SASEGT. V was cut by 2 bases and J by 10 bases, with 13 bases left in between. The CDR3 region has the DNA TGTGCCAGCAGTGAACAAATAGACCACGCGCAGTATTTT. This translates into CASSEQIDHAQYF.

This clonotype has more than one count but fewer than ten. V gene TRBV6-2 or TRBV6-3 combines with J gene TRBJ2-1; the D gene is possibly TRBD2 (5 bases). Deletions cut 6 bases from V and 0 bases from J, with 12 bases between. The germline V gene has CDR1 MNHEY and CDR2 SVGEGT. The CDR3 is 15 amino acids. CDR3: CASRRTGSSYNEQFF. The CDR3 DNA follows: TGTGCCAGCAGAAGGACGGGGAGCTCCTACAATGAGCAGTTCTTC.

This clonotype was detected many times. The rearrangement links TRBV24-1 to TRBJ2-5; D not resolved. Trimming shortened V by 4 bases and J by 5 bases, and 4 bases separated the two germline ends. CDR3 length equals 11 residues. Germline CDR1 reads KGHDR; CDR2 reads SFDVKD. The CDR3 spells CATSDPETQYF. CDR3 nucleotides: TGTGCCACCAGTGACCCGGAGACCCAGTACTTC.

A few counts support this clonotype. The CDR3 loop reads CASSPPGGVRTDTQYF. Written as DNA, the CDR3 is TGTGCCAGCAGCCCACCAGGGGGGGTTCGCACAGATACGCAGTATTTT. The genes are TRBV7-6 and TRBJ2-3; D might be TRBD1 or TRBD2, each matching 7 bases. The CDR3 has 16 amino acids. V gave up 5 bases and J gave up 1 base, with 16 bases separating them. Looked up from germline, CDR1 is SGHVS and CDR2 is FNYEAQ.

This clonotype appeared a few times. The V and J genes are TRBV7-9 and TRBJ2-3; perhaps TRBD1 as D (5 bases). The CDR3 contains 16 residues. Trimming cost V 5 bases and J 3 bases, with 18 bases left between them. CDR1 is SEHNR and CDR2 is FQNEAQ in the germline V gene (reference sequence). In DNA form, the CDR3 reads TGTGCCAGCAGCCCATCTACGACAGTGCGAACAGATACGCAGTATTTT. Translating gives CASSPSTTVRTDTQYF.

The chain combines TRBV7-9 with TRBJ1-2, with 8 bases that match TRBD1. CDR1 and CDR2 (germline): SEHNR, FQNEAQ (reference sequence). The CDR3 is made up of 15 amino acids. The J segment lost 2 bases and the V segment lost 5 bases, leaving 7 bases of the junction unmatched. In nucleotides, the CDR3 is TGTGCCAGCAGCCCGGGACAGGTTTGGAACTATGGCTACACCTTC. Translated, it gives CASSPGQVWNYGYTF.

This chain uses TRBV6-1 with TRBJ2-7; a weak D match, TRBD2 (6 bases). The CDR3 length is 11 residues. Looked up from germline, CDR1 is MNHNS and CDR2 is SASEGT. Trimming left V 8 bases short and J 6 bases short, with 11 bases between. The CDR3, as DNA: TGTGCCAGCGGTTGGAGGGGCGAGCAGTACTTC. Its protein product is CASGWRGEQYF.

The chain is built from TRBV6-6 and TRBJ1-5; D ambiguous. The CDR3 extends over 19 amino acids. V lost 0 bases to trimming and J lost 0 bases, with 18 bases between them. Germline-derived CDR1 and CDR2 are MNHNY and SVGAGI (reference sequence). The CDR3 DNA reads as TGTGCCAGCAGTTACTCGAGGGAAATGGGTAGCCTTAGCAATCAGCCCCAGCATTTT. This codes for CASSYSREMGSLSNQPQHF.

The chain is built from TRBV4-3 and TRBJ2-5; D remains unclear. V was trimmed by 1 base and J by 5 bases, leaving 14 bases between them. CDR1 and CDR2 (germline): LGHNA, YSLEER. The CDR3 extends over 15 amino acids. CDR3 amino acids: CASSQGTGDGETQYF. For the CDR3, the DNA is TGCGCCAGCAGCCAAGGGACCGGAGATGGGGAGACCCAGTACTTC.

This clonotype was detected only a few times. This chain links TRBV28 with TRBJ1-1; D call uncertain. This CDR3 has 17 residues. V lost 2 bases to trimming and J lost 2 bases, with 18 bases between them. Germline loops: CDR1 MDHEN, CDR2 SYDVKM. CDR3: CASSLPPNMGINTEAFF. DNA of the CDR3: TGTGCCAGCAGTTTACCCCCAAACATGGGAATCAACACTGAAGCTTTCTTT.

This clonotype was detected only a few times. The chain carries TRBV7-9 and TRBJ2-7; D unclear. This CDR3 contains 12 residues. Trimming stripped 2 bases from V and 5 bases from J, with 7 bases between. CDR1 SEHNR and CDR2 FQNEAQ come from the germline V gene (reference sequence). CDR3 sequence: CASSLSPNEQYF. The CDR3 nucleotides are TGTGCCAGCAGCTTATCCCCCAACGAGCAGTACTTC.

In this sample, this clonotype turned up a few times. V usage is TRBV6-2 or TRBV6-3 and J usage is TRBJ1-1; maybe TRBD1 (5 bases). V was cut by 8 bases and J by 0 bases, with 25 bases left in between. The CDR3 extends over 18 amino acids. Germline lookup yields CDR1 MNHEY and CDR2 SVGEGT. Here the CDR3 DNA reads TGTGCCAGCCTACAGAGTTGGACTAGAGGGGCGGTGAACACTGAAGCTTTCTTT. Its protein product is CASLQSWTRGAVNTEAFF.

This clonotype showed up just a few times. The rearrangement joins TRBV4-1 to TRBJ2-5, with TRBD2 identical over 12 bases. The length of the CDR3 is 17 residues. The V and J ends lost 4 bases and 1 base, in that order; junction bases with no gene match: 7. Germline CDR1 and CDR2: MGHRA and YSYEKL. The CDR3 coding sequence is TGCGCCAGCAGCCCCTGGCCTAGCGGGGGGGTCCAAGAGACCCAGTACTTC. Its translation: CASSPWPSGGVQETQYF.

This clonotype was detected many times. The CDR3 here is CASSIVEGGRTGELFF. The CDR3 DNA follows: TGTGCCAGTAGTATAGTTGAGGGCGGCAGGACCGGGGAGCTGTTTTTT. The chain uses TRBV19 and TRBJ2-2; possible D gene TRBD2, 5 bases. From germline, CDR1 is LNHDA and CDR2 SQIVND (reference sequence). Between the trimmed V and J ends, which lost 1 base and 5 bases, there was a span of 14 bases. There are 16 residues in the CDR3.

The gene calls are TRBV7-9 and TRBJ2-7; a possible D gene is TRBD2 (7 bases). V was pared by 3 bases and J by 2 bases, with 11 bases between. Germline lookup yields CDR1 SEHNR and CDR2 FQNEAQ (reference sequence). The CDR3 covers 14 residues. Here the CDR3 reads CASSFGGGPYEQYF. CDR3 bases: TGTGCCAGCAGCTTTGGCGGGGGCCCCTACGAGCAGTACTTC.

The chain combines TRBV6-2 or TRBV6-3 with TRBJ2-2; a weak D match, TRBD2 (5 bases). The germline V and J ends were trimmed by 6 bases and 7 bases, with 12 bases remaining between them. Germline CDR1 is MNHEY and CDR2 is SVGEGT. The CDR3 runs 13 residues. CDR3 sequence (DNA): TGTGCCAGCAGCCTATCCGGGGACGGGGAGCTGTTTTTT. Amino acids: CASSLSGDGELFF.

This clonotype was seen at least ten times. The CDR3: CASSHWTDPRALGQYF. In DNA form, the CDR3 reads TGTGCCAGCAGTCACTGGACAGACCCACGGGCCCTAGGACAGTACTTC. V is TRBV6-2 or TRBV6-3 and J is TRBJ2-7; D is possibly TRBD1 (6 bases). This CDR3 has 16 residues. CDR1 and CDR2 from the germline V gene are MNHEY and SVGEGT. V lost 5 bases and J lost 10, with 27 bases in between.

This clonotype was picked up a small number of times. The chain combines TRBV7-6 with TRBJ1-1; 8 bases map to TRBD1. Germline values: CDR1 SGHVS, CDR2 FNYEAQ. The CDR3 consists of 18 residues. V dropped 0 bases and J dropped 1; count of bases not matched to a gene: 10. This chain's CDR3 is CASSLASAGGSGNTEAFF. CDR3 DNA sequence: TGTGCCAGCAGCTTAGCATCGGCAGGGGGCTCGGGGAACACTGAAGCTTTCTTT.

This clonotype was recorded a few times. The CDR3 sequence: CASSQDPGGSSYEQYF. The CDR3 DNA reads TGCGCCAGCAGCCAAGATCCAGGGGGAAGCTCCTACGAGCAGTACTTC. V is TRBV4-3 and J is TRBJ2-7; 7 bases map to TRBD1. CDR1 LGHNA and CDR2 YSLEER come from the germline V gene. V gave up 0 bases and J gave up 0 bases; unmatched junction bases: 5. The CDR3 runs to 16 residues.